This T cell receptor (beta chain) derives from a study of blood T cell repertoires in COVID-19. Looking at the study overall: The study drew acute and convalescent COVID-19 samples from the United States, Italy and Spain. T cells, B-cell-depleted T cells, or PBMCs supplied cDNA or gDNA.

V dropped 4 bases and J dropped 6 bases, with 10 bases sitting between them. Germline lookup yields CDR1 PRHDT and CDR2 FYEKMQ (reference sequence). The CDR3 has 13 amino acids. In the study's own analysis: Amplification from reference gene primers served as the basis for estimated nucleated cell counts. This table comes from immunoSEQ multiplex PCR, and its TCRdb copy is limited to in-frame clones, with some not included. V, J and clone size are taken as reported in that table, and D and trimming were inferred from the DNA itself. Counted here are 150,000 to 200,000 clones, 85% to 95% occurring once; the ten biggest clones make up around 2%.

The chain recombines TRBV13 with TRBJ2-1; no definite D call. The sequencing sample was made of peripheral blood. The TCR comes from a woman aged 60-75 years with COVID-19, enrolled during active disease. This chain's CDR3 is CASSSDDFNEQFF. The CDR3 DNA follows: TGTGCCAGCAGCTCCGATGACTTCAATGAGCAGTTCTTC.